These T cell receptor beta chains were read from a single sample in a study of shared clonotypes between healthy human individuals. Produced via immunoSEQ multiplex PCR; TCRdb's table is partial and in-frame only. The data show hundreds of thousands of clones, around three quarters seen once. The sequenced material came from PBMCs. The origin of the receptors is a woman aged 40 to 50 in good health. Some clones in this sample may be carry-over from other donors' samples. Each CDR3 is given with its conserved first and last residue.

TRBV28,TRBJ1-5,CAGSRQVLAQPQHF
TRBV7-3,TRBJ2-5,CASSLTTGGETQYF
TRBV6-1,TRBJ2-1,CASSDPGGLAGGGEQFF
TRBV6-5,TRBJ2-1,CASSYNDVYNEQFF
TRBV6-1,TRBJ1-1,CAIISERGTEAFF
TRBV18,TRBJ1-1,CASSPGLRETEAFF
TRBV6-5,TRBJ2-1,CASSSNLGYEQFF
TRBV7-3,TRBJ1-1,CASSPRGESTEAFF
TRBV9,TRBJ2-7,CASSTTSGSSYEQYF
TRBV7-3,TRBJ2-3,CASSKSGRIVDTQYF
TRBV27,TRBJ2-3,CASSFGQGASDTQYF
TRBV19,TRBJ1-2,CASSPPGGVVVYGYTF
TRBV19,TRBJ1-2,CASRLPEGLGGYTF
TRBV20-1,TRBJ2-3,CSAHGRRTQYF
TRBV5-5,TRBJ2-7,CASSFGGSYEQYF
TRBV2,TRBJ2-2,CASIERDGGELFF
TRBV5-1,TRBJ2-7,CASSFVGGPGEQYF
TRBV10-3,TRBJ2-7,CAISTSGRNYEQYF
TRBV7-3,TRBJ1-1,CASSDPRGARTEAFF
TRBV5-5,TRBJ2-7,CASSSAGVEQYF
TRBV5-1,TRBJ2-2,CASREGSSTGELFF
TRBV7-9,TRBJ1-1,CASSPGTVTEAFF
TRBV9,TRBJ1-3,CASSPRWVTAGNTIYF
TRBV28,TRBJ2-7,CASMGVAYEQYF
TRBV7-3,TRBJ2-3,CASSPDGQSTDTQYF
TRBV7-3,TRBJ1-6,CASSLGSYNSPLHF
TRBV5-1,TRBJ2-2,CASSLLNRGSTGELFF
TRBV6-5,TRBJ2-3,CASSSPGLAATDTQYF